Shown below are 16 T cell receptor beta chains from a single sample sequenced in a study of identical twins. TCRdb reprocessed the 5' RACE reads via MiXCR and lists one record per CDR3 protein. The repertoire has some 240,000 distinct CDR3 sequences, under 12% of them found once; the top ten carry approximately 11%. The source material was memory T cells sorted from blood. These receptor sequences come from a man aged 45-60 years in good health.

This chain links TRBV4-3 with TRBJ2-5; D might be TRBD2 (6 bases). Trimming pared 0 bases from V and 3 bases from J, leaving 20 bases between. Germline V gives CDR1 LGHNA, CDR2 YSLEER. CDR3 size: 18 residues. CDR3 in amino acids: CASSQENGPGTEKETQYF. The CDR3, as DNA: TGCGCCAGCAGCCAAGAGAACGGACCCGGGACTGAAAAAGAGACCCAGTACTTC.

Ten or more counts support this clonotype. The DNA of the CDR3 is TGCAGTGCTAGCCGTCTAGCGGGAGGCGAGCAGTACTTC. The encoded protein is CSASRLAGGEQYF. This rearrangement joins TRBV20-1 to TRBJ2-7; 11 positions agree with TRBD2. The trim removed 3 bases at V and 6 bases at J, leaving 4 bases unmatched. The germline V gene has CDR1 DFQATT and CDR2 SNEGSKA (reference sequence). This CDR3 has 13 amino acids.

V is TRBV29-1 and J is TRBJ2-7, with 8 bases identical to TRBD1. The germline V gene has CDR1 SQVTM and CDR2 ANQGSEA. The V segment lost 5 bases and the J segment 3 bases; nucleotides outside the gene matches: 6. The CDR3 covers 13 residues. The CDR3: CSVTNTGGYEQYF. Here the CDR3 DNA reads TGCAGCGTTACAAACACAGGGGGCTACGAGCAGTACTTC.

This clonotype was found many times. V usage is TRBV5-1 and J usage is TRBJ2-1; 9 bases match TRBD1. Germline loops: CDR1 SGHRS, CDR2 YFSETQ. V lost 0 bases and J lost 5; bases outside the gene matches: 6. The CDR3 is made up of 16 amino acids. The CDR3 sequence is CASSLEGTGKNNEQFF. The CDR3 DNA is TGCGCCAGCAGCTTGGAAGGGACAGGGAAAAACAATGAGCAGTTCTTC.

The rearrangement joins TRBV7-2 to TRBJ1-1; D is uncertain. Germline loops: CDR1 SGHTA, CDR2 FQGNSA. CDR3 length: 14 residues. V was cut by 0 bases and J by 1 base, with 6 bases left in between. CDR3 nucleotides: TGTGCCAGCAGCTTAGCTGCCGGGAACACTGAAGCTTTCTTT. Translation gives CASSLAAGNTEAFF.

The chain joins TRBV20-1 to TRBJ2-1, with 8 bases identical to TRBD2. The trim removed 2 bases at V and 6 bases at J, leaving 9 bases unmatched. The CDR3 is 15 residues long. Germline assignment: CDR1 DFQATT and CDR2 SNEGSKA (reference sequence). CDR3 sequence: CSARQLAGPINEQFF. DNA for the CDR3: TGCAGTGCTAGACAATTAGCGGGACCGATCAATGAGCAGTTCTTC.

The V and J genes are TRBV5-6 and TRBJ1-4; D not certain. The germline V gene has CDR1 SGHDT and CDR2 YYEEEE. The CDR3 has 14 amino acids. V gave up 2 bases and J gave up 5 bases, with 10 bases separating them. Here the CDR3 DNA reads TGTGCCAGCAGCTTCGGAGGCGAAAATGAAAAACTGTTTTTT. Translation: CASSFGGENEKLFF.

This clonotype was detected many times. The chain joins TRBV7-2 to TRBJ2-3, with D possibly called TRBD1 or TRBD2 (5 bases each). Germline CDR1 reads SGHTA; CDR2 reads FQGNSA. V dropped 3 bases and J dropped 3 bases, with 7 bases sitting between them. The CDR3 sequence is 13 residues long. This CDR3 is CASSLGVTDTQYF. Written as DNA, the CDR3 is TGTGCCAGCAGCTTGGGGGTAACAGATACGCAGTATTTT. Combining the CDR3 with reference TRBV7-2 and TRBJ2-3 gives the whole variable domain GAGVSQSPSNKVTEKGKDVELRCDPISGHTALYWYRQSLGQGLEFLIYFQGNSAPDKSGLPSDRFSAERTGGSVSTLTIQRTQQEDSAVYLCASSLGVTDTQYFGPGTRLTVL.

V usage is TRBV7-2 and J usage is TRBJ1-1; maybe TRBD1 (5 bases). Trimming stripped 0 bases from V and 7 bases from J, with 15 bases between. The CDR3 contains 15 residues. From germline, CDR1 is SGHTA and CDR2 FQGNSA. The CDR3 loop reads CASSLAGMGRGEAFF. CDR3 sequence (DNA): TGTGCCAGCAGCTTAGCGGGCATGGGGCGGGGTGAAGCTTTCTTT.

In its sample, this clonotype was seen many times. This chain connects TRBV5-1 to TRBJ1-1; D remains ambiguous. This CDR3 has 14 amino acids. Trimming took off 2 bases at V and 5 bases at J, with 13 bases between the two ends. From germline, CDR1 is SGHRS and CDR2 YFSETQ. CDR3 region: CASSLIEAKTEAFF. For the CDR3, the DNA is TGCGCCAGCAGCTTAATTGAGGCGAAGACTGAAGCTTTCTTT.

There are many counts of this clonotype. V is TRBV7-8 and J is TRBJ2-5, with D maybe TRBD2 (6 bases). CDR1 is SGHVS, CDR2 FQNEAQ, per germline. This CDR3 has 14 amino acids. Trimming shortened V by 5 bases and J by 3 bases, and 13 bases separated the two germline ends. The CDR3: CASSLRLVKETQYF. Written as DNA, the CDR3 is TGTGCCAGCAGCCTGAGACTAGTGAAAGAGACCCAGTACTTC.

The rearrangement joins TRBV27 to TRBJ1-1; D possibly corresponds to TRBD1 (5 bases). This CDR3 spans 14 amino acids. Germline V gives CDR1 MNHEY, CDR2 SMNVEV (reference sequence). Trimming took 0 bases from V and 4 from J, leaving 9 bases between them. This chain's CDR3 is CASSLSGGTTEAFF. The CDR3 coding sequence is TGTGCCAGCAGTTTATCGGGGGGGACCACTGAAGCTTTCTTT.

This clonotype was seen at least ten times. This chain connects TRBV20-1 to TRBJ1-5; 9 bases are a match to TRBD1. This CDR3 is 21 amino acids long. The germline gives CDR1 DFQATT, CDR2 SNEGSKA (reference sequence). Trimming removed 2 bases from V and 0 bases from J; junction bases left unmatched: 20. The CDR3 DNA reads TGCAGTGCTAGAATCGGACAGGGGTCATGGTTACGCAGAAATAGCAATCAGCCCCAGCATTTT. It specifies CSARIGQGSWLRRNSNQPQHF.

The chain joins TRBV5-1 to TRBJ2-7; no firm D call. Deletions cut 5 bases from V and 1 base from J, with 13 bases between. CDR1 is SGHRS, CDR2 YFSETQ, per germline. This CDR3 region has 14 residues. The CDR3 DNA is TGCGCCAGCAGGCAGGTTCCAGGTTCCTACGAGCAGTACTTC. Translated: CASRQVPGSYEQYF.

The chain combines TRBV12-3 or TRBV12-4 with TRBJ2-3; D may match TRBD1 or TRBD2 (5 bases each). The CDR3 runs 15 residues. Trimming took off 5 bases at V and 1 base at J, with 13 bases between the two ends. DNA for the CDR3: TGTGCCAGCAGTACCTACCTGGGGGGCACAGATACGCAGTATTTT. This gives the protein CASSTYLGGTDTQYF.

This clonotype was seen ten or more times. This chain links TRBV20-1 with TRBJ1-1; no firm D call. Germline values: CDR1 DFQATT, CDR2 SNEGSKA (reference sequence). Trimming removed 6 bases at V and 0 bases at J, with 11 bases between. CDR3 length equals 13 residues. This chain's CDR3 is CSAYRDLNTEAFF. CDR3 DNA: TGCAGTGCGTACAGAGACTTGAACACTGAAGCTTTCTTT.